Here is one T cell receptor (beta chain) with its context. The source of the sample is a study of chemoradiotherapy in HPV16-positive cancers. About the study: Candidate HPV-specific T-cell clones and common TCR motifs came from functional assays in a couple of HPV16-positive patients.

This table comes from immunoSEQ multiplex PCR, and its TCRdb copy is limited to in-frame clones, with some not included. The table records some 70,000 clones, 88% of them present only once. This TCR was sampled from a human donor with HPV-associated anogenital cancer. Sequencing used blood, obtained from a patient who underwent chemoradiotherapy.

This CDR3 reads CASSLFGTGNQETQYF. In DNA, the CDR3 is TGTGCCAGCAGCTTATTTGGGACAGGGAACCAAGAGACCCAGTACTTC. V is TRBV7-2 and J is TRBJ2-5; 9 nucleotides match TRBD1. CDR3 size: 16 residues. J was trimmed by 0 bases and V by 2 bases; bases with no gene match: 4. Germline V gives CDR1 SGHTA, CDR2 FQGNSA.